This T cell receptor (beta chain) appears in the sequencing data of a study of vaccination and CD4 T cells after COVID-19. Treatment defined: roughly ten-day PBMC culture with coronavirus spike peptide pools or control peptides (ViraFEST assay). ViraFEST relied on peptide pools to expand antigen-specific T cells; the TCRs were sequenced afterward. There are 15 residues in the CDR3. Germline CDR1 reads MNHEY; CDR2 reads SMNVEV (reference sequence). The J segment lost 0 bases and the V segment lost 6 bases, leaving 4 bases of the junction unmatched. Concerning this clonotype: What it recognizes is unknown.

Scientists ran DNA taken from cultured CD4+ T cells through the Oncomine TCR Beta short-read assay for sequencing. TCRdb itself ran the PCR reads through MiXCR, one entry per CDR3 protein. This table has 15,000 to 18,000 distinct CDR3 sequences, around half appearing once. The chain has TRBV27 and TRBJ2-7; 11 bases fit TRBD1. Specimen: CD4+ T cells from blood, cultured in vitro, collected before SARS-CoV-2 vaccination. This receptor was obtained from a human donor who had recovered from COVID-19. CDR3 loop: CASRDRGLSSYEQYF. The CDR3 DNA sequence: TGTGCCAGCAGGGACAGGGGGCTCAGCTCCTACGAGCAGTACTTC.